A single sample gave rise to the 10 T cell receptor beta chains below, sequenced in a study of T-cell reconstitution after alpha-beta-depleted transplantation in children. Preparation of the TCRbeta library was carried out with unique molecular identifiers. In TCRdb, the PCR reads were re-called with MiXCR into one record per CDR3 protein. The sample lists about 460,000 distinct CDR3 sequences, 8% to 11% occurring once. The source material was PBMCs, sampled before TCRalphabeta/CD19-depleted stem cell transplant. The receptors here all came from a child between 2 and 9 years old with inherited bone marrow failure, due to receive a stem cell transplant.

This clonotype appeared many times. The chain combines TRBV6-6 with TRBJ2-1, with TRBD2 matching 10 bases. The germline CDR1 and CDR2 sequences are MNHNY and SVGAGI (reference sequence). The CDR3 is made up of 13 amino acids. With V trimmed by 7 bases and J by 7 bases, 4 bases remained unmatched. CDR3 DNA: TGTGCCAGCATGAGCGGGAGGGGTAATGAGCAGTTCTTC. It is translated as CASMSGRGNEQFF.

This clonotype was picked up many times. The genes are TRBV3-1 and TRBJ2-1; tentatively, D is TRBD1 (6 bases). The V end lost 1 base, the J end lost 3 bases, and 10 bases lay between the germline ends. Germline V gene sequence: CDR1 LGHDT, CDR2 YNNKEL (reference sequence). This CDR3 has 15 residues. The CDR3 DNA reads TGTGCCAGCAGCCAAGGACAGGAAAACTACAATGAGCAGTTCTTC. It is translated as CASSQGQENYNEQFF.

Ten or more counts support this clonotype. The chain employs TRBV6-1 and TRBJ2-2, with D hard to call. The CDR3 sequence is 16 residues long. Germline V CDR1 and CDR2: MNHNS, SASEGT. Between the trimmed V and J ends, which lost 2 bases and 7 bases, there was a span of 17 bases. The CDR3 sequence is CASSESTIQWLGELFF. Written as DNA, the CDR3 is TGTGCCAGCAGTGAATCAACCATCCAGTGGCTCGGGGAGCTGTTTTTT.

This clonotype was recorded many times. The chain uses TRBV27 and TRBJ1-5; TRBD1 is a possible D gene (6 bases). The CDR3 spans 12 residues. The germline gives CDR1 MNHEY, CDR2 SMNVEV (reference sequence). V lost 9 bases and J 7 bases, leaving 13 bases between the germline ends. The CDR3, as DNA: TGTGCCAGAAGGGGGAACGGGCAGCCCCAGCATTTT. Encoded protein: CARRGNGQPQHF.

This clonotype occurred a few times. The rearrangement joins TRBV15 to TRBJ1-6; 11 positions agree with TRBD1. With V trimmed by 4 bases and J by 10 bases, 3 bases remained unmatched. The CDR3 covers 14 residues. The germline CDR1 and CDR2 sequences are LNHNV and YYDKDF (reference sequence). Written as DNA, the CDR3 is TGTGCCACCAGCATGGACAGGGGGCGATCACCCCTCCACTTT. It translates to CATSMDRGRSPLHF.

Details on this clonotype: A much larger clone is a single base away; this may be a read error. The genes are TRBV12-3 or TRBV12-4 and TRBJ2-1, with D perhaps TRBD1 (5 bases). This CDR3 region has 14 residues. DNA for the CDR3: TGTGCCAGCAGCCCCAGGGTAGGCTACAATGAGCAGCTCTTC. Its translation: CASSPRVGYNEQLF.

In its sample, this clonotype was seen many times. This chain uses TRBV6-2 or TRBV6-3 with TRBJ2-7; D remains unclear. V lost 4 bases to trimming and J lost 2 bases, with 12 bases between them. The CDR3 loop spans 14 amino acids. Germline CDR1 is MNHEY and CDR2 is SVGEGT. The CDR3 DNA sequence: TGTGCCAGCAGTTTTGGCTCCTGGGCCTACGAGCAGTACTTC. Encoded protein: CASSFGSWAYEQYF.

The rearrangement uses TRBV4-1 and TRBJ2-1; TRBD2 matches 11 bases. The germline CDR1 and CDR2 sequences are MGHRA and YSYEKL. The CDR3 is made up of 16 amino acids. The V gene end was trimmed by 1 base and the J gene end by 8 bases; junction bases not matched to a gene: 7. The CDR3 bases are TGCGCCAGCAGCCAAGTGCAACTAGCGGGAGTTGATGAGCAGTTCTTC. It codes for CASSQVQLAGVDEQFF.

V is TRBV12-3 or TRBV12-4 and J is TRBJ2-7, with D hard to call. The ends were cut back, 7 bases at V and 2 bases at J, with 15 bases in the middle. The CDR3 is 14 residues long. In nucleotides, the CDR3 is TGTGCCAGCAAACCTTCGAGTCGCACCTACGAGCAGTACTTC. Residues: CASKPSSRTYEQYF.

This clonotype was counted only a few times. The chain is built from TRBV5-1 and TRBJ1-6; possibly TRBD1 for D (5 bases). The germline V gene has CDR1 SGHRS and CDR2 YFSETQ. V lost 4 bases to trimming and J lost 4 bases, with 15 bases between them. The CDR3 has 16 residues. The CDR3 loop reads CASSREPGLYNSPLHF. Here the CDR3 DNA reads TGCGCCAGCAGCAGAGAACCGGGACTGTATAATTCACCCCTCCACTTT.